A single sample is the source of the 18 T cell receptor beta chains below, sequenced in a study of shared clonotypes between healthy human individuals. Only CD45RO-negative cells positively selected for CCR7 counted as naive CD8 cells, so terminally differentiated effector memory CD45RA+ cells were excluded. Profiled with immunoSEQ multiplex PCR; TCRdb holds only in-frame clones, not every one. The table includes around 1.9 million clones, around 93% detected once. Sequencing was performed on naive CD8+ T cells from PBMCs. The receptor source for this set is a man younger than 30 in good health. Some clones in this sample may be carry-over from other donors' samples.

The chain has TRBV28 and TRBJ2-7; 9 nucleotides match TRBD2. This CDR3 is 16 amino acids long. The germline V gene has CDR1 MDHEN and CDR2 SYDVKM. V lost 6 bases and J lost 0; bases outside the gene matches: 9. CDR3 DNA: TGTGCCAGCAGCCCCAGACGCGGGAGGGCCTCCTACGAGCAGTACTTC. Protein sequence: CASSPRRGRASYEQYF.

The chain uses TRBV7-9 and TRBJ2-5; D remains ambiguous. Between the trimmed V and J ends, which lost 7 bases and 0 bases, there was a span of 15 bases. Germline CDR1 SEHNR, CDR2 FQNEAQ (reference sequence). The CDR3 contains 15 residues. The chain's CDR3 is CASTQKVTDQETQYF. For the CDR3, the DNA is TGTGCCAGCACCCAAAAGGTTACGGACCAAGAGACCCAGTACTTC. The whole variable domain, remainder taken from reference TRBV7-9 and TRBJ2-5, is DTGVSQNPRHKITKRGQNVTFRCDPISEHNRLYWYRQTLGQGPEFLTYFQNEAQLEKSRLLSDRFSAERPKGSFSTLEIQRTEQGDSAMYLCASTQKVTDQETQYFGPGTRLLVL.

The chain uses TRBV27 and TRBJ2-7, with 10 positions matching TRBD1. Germline V gene sequence: CDR1 MNHEY, CDR2 SMNVEV (reference sequence). J gave up 9 bases and V 2 bases, and 7 bases lay outside the gene matches. The CDR3 contains 14 residues. The CDR3 nucleotides are TGTGCCAGCAGTTTAGGGACAGGGGTGTCGGTGCAGTACTTC. It codes for CASSLGTGVSVQYF.

The rearrangement uses TRBV5-6 and TRBJ2-7, with a weak D call TRBD1 (6 bases). The CDR3 length is 18 residues. V shed 0 bases and J shed 6 bases, with 25 bases lying between them. Looked up from germline, CDR1 is SGHDT and CDR2 is YYEEEE. In DNA, the CDR3 is TGTGCCAGCAGCTTGGGGGGGCTGCTGGGCAGGGGTCCTGGCGAGCAGTACTTC. This translates into CASSLGGLLGRGPGEQYF.

A single count supports this clone. The chain couples TRBV27 to TRBJ2-7; 10 bases map to TRBD1. V was pared by 3 bases and J by 2 bases, with 4 bases of the junction left unmatched. The CDR3 runs 15 residues. The germline CDR1 and CDR2 sequences are MNHEY and SMNVEV (reference sequence). The chain's CDR3 is CASSFSGTGAYEQYF. The CDR3 nucleotides read TGTGCCAGCAGTTTCTCCGGGACAGGGGCCTACGAGCAGTACTTC.

This clone showed up just once. The CDR3 is CASSPYPGLAAEYYTDTQYF. In DNA form, the CDR3 reads TGTGCCAGCAGCCCATACCCGGGACTAGCGGCAGAATACTACACAGATACGCAGTATTTT. This chain connects TRBV27 to TRBJ2-3; TRBD2 matches at 11 bases. There are 20 residues in the CDR3. CDR1 and CDR2 from the germline V gene are MNHEY and SMNVEV (reference sequence). V shed 6 bases and J 2 bases; nucleotides not matched to a gene: 19.

With respect to this clone: One end of the junction varies from germline; a read error may be responsible. J is TRBJ2-7 and V is TRBV19; D not resolved. The CDR3 contains 13 residues. Germline V gene data show CDR1 as LNHDA and CDR2 as SQIVND (reference sequence). The CDR3 region is CASSVDTSYEQYF. Here the CDR3 DNA reads TGTGCCAGTAGTGTAGACACCTCCTACGAGCAGTACTTC.

The chain combines TRBV19 with TRBJ2-7; D perhaps matches TRBD1 (6 bases). Germline V gene data show CDR1 as LNHDA and CDR2 as SQIVND (reference sequence). The CDR3 has 15 residues. Trimming stripped 6 bases from V and 2 bases from J, with 17 bases between. Here the CDR3 reads CASSEQGSSTYEQYF. CDR3 nucleotides: TGTGCCAGTAGCGAACAGGGTTCCAGTACCTACGAGCAGTACTTC.

This clone was seen once. The chain recombines TRBV27 with TRBJ2-7; D unresolved. V was cut by 2 bases and J by 3 bases, with 11 bases left in between. The CDR3 spans 14 residues. CDR1 MNHEY and CDR2 SMNVEV come from the germline V gene (reference sequence). CDR3 protein: CASSLIGPGYEQYF. CDR3 nucleotides: TGTGCCAGCAGTTTAATCGGACCCGGCTACGAGCAGTACTTC.

This rearrangement joins TRBV4-1 to TRBJ2-2, with TRBD1 matching 8 bases. V shed 1 base, J shed 0 bases, and the junction held 1 base outside the gene matches. Germline V CDR1 and CDR2: MGHRA, YSYEKL. CDR3 length equals 16 residues. This CDR3 is CASSQVRGPNTGELFF. The CDR3 DNA reads as TGCGCCAGCAGCCAAGTCAGGGGGCCGAACACCGGGGAGCTGTTTTTT.

The chain has TRBV4-3 and TRBJ2-7; 7 bases fit TRBD1. V shed 4 bases and J 1 base; nucleotides not matched to a gene: 10. The CDR3 sequence is 16 residues long. Germline CDR1 is LGHNA and CDR2 is YSLEER. Here the CDR3 reads CASSLEWDSSSYEQYF. The CDR3 nucleotides are TGCGCCAGCAGCCTCGAGTGGGACAGCAGTTCCTACGAGCAGTACTTC.

This chain joins TRBV9 and TRBJ2-5, with a tentative D call TRBD2 (5 bases). Trimming cost V 5 bases and J 0 bases, with 8 bases left between them. Germline loops: CDR1 SGDLS, CDR2 YYNGEE. The CDR3 contains 13 residues. This CDR3 is CASSAGNQETQYF. The CDR3 DNA follows: TGTGCCAGCAGTGCCGGGAACCAAGAGACCCAGTACTTC.

The V and J genes are TRBV9 and TRBJ2-7; D possibly corresponds to TRBD1 (5 bases). Trimming left V 2 bases short and J 2 bases short, with 11 bases between. Per germline, CDR1 SGDLS and CDR2 YYNGEE. This CDR3 is built from 14 residues. The CDR3 region is CASSVGLLPYEQYF. The CDR3 DNA follows: TGTGCCAGCAGCGTGGGGCTCCTACCCTACGAGCAGTACTTC.

V gene TRBV30 combines with J gene TRBJ1-1; D unclear. This CDR3 is built from 12 residues. The germline V gene encodes CDR1 GTSNPN and CDR2 SVGIG (reference sequence). The ends were cut back, 0 bases at V and 7 bases at J, with 9 bases in the middle. The CDR3 nucleotides are TGTGCCTGGAGTGTACTTGCCCATGAAGCTTTCTTT. Translated: CAWSVLAHEAFF. Full variable domain (rest looked up from reference TRBV30 and TRBJ1-1): SQTIHQWPATLVQPVGSPLSLECTVEGTSNPNLYWYRQAAGRGLQLLFYSVGIGQISSEVPQNLSASRPQDRQFILSSKKLLLSDSGFYLCAWSVLAHEAFFGQGTRLTVV.

The chain combines TRBV11-2 with TRBJ1-1; unclear D gene. CDR1 is SGHAT, CDR2 FQNNGV, per germline. The length of the CDR3 is 13 residues. The V end lost 3 bases, the J end lost 3 bases, and 8 bases lay between the germline ends. The CDR3 DNA reads as TGTGCCAGCAGCTTTGGGTGGGACACTGAAGCTTTCTTT. This codes for CASSFGWDTEAFF.

The chain joins TRBV25-1 to TRBJ1-5; the D is unclear. Germline assignment: CDR1 MGHDK and CDR2 SYGVNS. V was shortened by 1 base and J by 9 bases, with 10 bases between the two germline ends. The CDR3 extends over 13 amino acids. This CDR3 reads CASSESEVGPQHF. The CDR3 DNA sequence: TGTGCCAGCAGTGAATCTGAAGTGGGGCCCCAGCATTTT.

V usage is TRBV11-2 and J usage is TRBJ2-2, with a weak D call TRBD2 (6 bases). Per germline, CDR1 SGHAT and CDR2 FQNNGV. Trimming stripped 6 bases from V and 5 bases from J, with 13 bases between. The CDR3 covers 14 residues. The CDR3 DNA sequence: TGTGCCAGCAGTTTCGGGGGACTGACCGGGGAGCTGTTTTTT. It is translated as CASSFGGLTGELFF.

CDR3 nucleotide sequence: TGTGCCAGCAGTTTCAAGCGGAGCACAGATACGCAGTATTTT. Amino acid sequence: CASSFKRSTDTQYF. The V call is TRBV27, the J call TRBJ2-3, with D maybe TRBD2 (5 bases). V lost 3 bases and J 0 bases, leaving 7 bases between the germline ends. The length of the CDR3 is 14 residues. Germline CDR1 MNHEY, CDR2 SMNVEV (reference sequence).